This T cell receptor beta chain stems from a study of blood T cell repertoires in COVID-19. The overall study: The United States, Italy and Spain provided the acute and convalescent COVID-19 samples.

Germline assignment: CDR1 LNHNV and CDR2 YYDKDF (reference sequence). This CDR3 has 15 amino acids. Trimming took 4 bases from V and 4 from J, leaving 17 bases between them. This clone was recorded a few times. The authors' processing: Estimated nucleated cell counts came from reference gene primer amplification. Sequenced by immunoSEQ multiplex PCR; TCRdb stores in-frame clones only, minus some. V and J calls and clone size are copied from that table; D and trimming were computed from the DNA. The sample records 100,000 to 150,000 clones, about 82% being singletons. The TCR sequence derives from a human donor in a cohort sampled during active COVID-19. Sequenced input: peripheral blood. The chain links TRBV15 to TRBJ2-7; weak D call: TRBD2 (6 bases). CDR3 DNA sequence: TGTGCCACCAGCATGACGCCGGGACTTGATTACGAGCAGTACTTC. Encoded protein: CATSMTPGLDYEQYF. Complete variable domain (other parts from reference TRBV15 and TRBJ2-7): DAMVIQNPRYQVTQFGKPVTLSCSQTLNHNVMYWYQQKSSQAPKLLFHYYDKDFNNEADTPDNFQSRRPNTSFCFLDIRSPGLGDTAMYLCATSMTPGLDYEQYFGPGTRLTVT.